This record covers a single T cell receptor (beta chain). Its antigen remains unidentified. After 5'RACE with constant-segment primers, TCR alpha and TCR beta cDNA libraries carrying sample barcodes and UMIs were obtained. TCRdb re-called the 5' RACE reads through MiXCR, storing one row per CDR3 protein. The sample lists 450,000 to 700,000 distinct CDR3 sequences; approximately 19% were seen once. The data belong to a study of T-cell memory formation after mild COVID-19. Trimming left V 4 bases short and J 7 bases short, with 13 bases between. CDR3 length: 13 residues. From germline, CDR1 is MNHEY and CDR2 SVGEGT. Study-wide points: Chiefly within CM and EM were the contracting CD4+ clones; CD8+ ones were within EMRA. Whereas later expanders leaned CD4+, clones contracting day 15 to 85 showed a balanced CD4/CD8 makeup.

The clonotype comes from an adult woman who had mild COVID-19 (a few samples of this study predate the infection). Cell type and time point are not known. The chain carries TRBV6-2 or TRBV6-3 and TRBJ2-5, with D possibly TRBD1 on 5 matching bases. The sequencing sample was made of PBMCs or a T cell subset sorted from them (not recorded which). The CDR3 sequence is CASSFGREGTQYF. The CDR3 coding sequence is TGTGCCAGCAGTTTCGGCAGGGAAGGGACCCAGTACTTC.